These 3 T cell receptor beta chains were all obtained from the same sample, sequenced in a study of cytomegalovirus exposure and HLA in healthy donors. Sequenced by immunoSEQ multiplex PCR; TCRdb stores in-frame clones only, minus some. Altogether 65,000 to 80,000 clones are present, roughly 95% being singletons, with the ten largest covering roughly 3.4%. Material for sequencing was PBMCs. The receptor source for this set is a woman aged 18-35 years in good health and CMV-seropositive.

The chain carries TRBV4-2 and TRBJ1-5, with D maybe TRBD1 (5 bases). V gave up 4 bases and J gave up 3 bases, with 10 bases separating them. The CDR3 is 14 residues long. Germline CDR1 and CDR2: LGHNA and YNFKEQ. In DNA, the CDR3 is TGTGCCAGCAGCCTAGGACAACCCAATCAGCCCCAGCATTTT. Translation gives CASSLGQPNQPQHF.

This clone was seen only once. The chain joins TRBV7-3 to TRBJ2-1, with 8 positions matching TRBD2. The germline V gene encodes CDR1 SGHTA and CDR2 FQGTGA. J lost 4 bases, V lost 4 bases, and 6 bases had no gene match. This CDR3 is 15 amino acids long. For the CDR3, the DNA is TGTGCCAGCAGCTATAGCGGGGATTTTTACAATGAGCAGTTCTTC. Translating it yields CASSYSGDFYNEQFF.

The chain carries TRBV11-2 and TRBJ2-1; D remains unclear. Germline V CDR1 and CDR2: SGHAT, FQNNGV. V dropped 2 bases and J dropped 0 bases, with 20 bases sitting between them. The CDR3 runs to 19 residues. The CDR3 here is CASSLLFETPASSYNEQFF. The CDR3 DNA follows: TGTGCCAGCAGCTTATTGTTTGAGACTCCCGCTAGCTCCTACAATGAGCAGTTCTTC.